This TCR beta chain is from a study of T cell clonality in common variable immunodeficiency. Overall study results and limits: Compared with controls, CVID subjects had fewer shared TCRbeta clones.

The method was immunoSEQ multiplex PCR; TCRdb's version includes in-frame clones alone and lacks a portion of them. The sample has about 64,000 clones, none seen only once. CDR3 length: 14 amino acids. Germline lookup yields CDR1 SGHNT and CDR2 YYREEE (reference sequence). With 2 bases clipped from V and 3 bases from J, the junction kept 1 base outside the gene matches. This clone was seen at least ten times. Its antigen remains unidentified. The read comes to an end 3 residues before the CDR3 does, leaving the germline J gene to fill in the end. This receptor was identified in a person aged 18 to 69 in good health. The sequencing input was peripheral blood mononuclear cells. The chain links TRBV5-4 to TRBJ2-2; TRBD1 matches 7 bases. The sequenced CDR3 bases are TGTGCCAGCAGCTTAACAGGGGACACCGGGGAG. Protein product: CASSLTGDTGE. The full CDR3 reads CASSLTGDTGELFF.